A single sample is the source of the 25 T cell receptor beta chains below, sequenced in a study of shared clonotypes between healthy human individuals. Using immunoSEQ multiplex PCR, the repertoire was profiled, and TCRdb retains in-frame clones only, with some absent. This table holds approximately 2,000,000 clones, 92% found once. The specimen sequenced was naive CD4+ T cells from PBMCs. Subset specified: CD45RA+ positively selected. All receptors derive from a man younger than 35 in good health. Some clones in this sample may be carry-over from other donors' samples.

The rearrangement uses TRBV27 and TRBJ2-7; possible D gene TRBD1, 7 bases. V was cut by 6 bases and J by 2 bases, with 20 bases left in between. Germline lookup yields CDR1 MNHEY and CDR2 SMNVEV (reference sequence). The CDR3 loop spans 16 amino acids. The CDR3 coding sequence is TGTGCCAGCAGCCTCCGGCGGGTCAGGGGGGCCTACGAGCAGTACTTC. Translated, it gives CASSLRRVRGAYEQYF.

Remarks on this clone: Other nucleotide sequences in the sample specify the same CDR3. The CDR3, as DNA: TGTGCCAGCAGTTTGGGGACCCGAAATCAGCCCCAGCATTTT. Translated: CASSLGTRNQPQHF. The chain has TRBV28 and TRBJ1-5, with D tentatively TRBD1 (5 bases). CDR1 is MDHEN, CDR2 SYDVKM, per germline. The CDR3 totals 14 residues. Trimming shortened V by 3 bases and J by 4 bases, and 10 bases separated the two germline ends.

To note about this clone: Other DNA sequences in this sample translate to the same CDR3. The chain combines TRBV7-3 with TRBJ1-1, with 7 positions matching TRBD1. In germline, CDR1 is SGHTA, CDR2 FQGTGA. The J segment lost 4 bases and the V segment lost 3 bases, leaving 2 bases of the junction unmatched. This CDR3 is built from 13 residues. As DNA, the CDR3 is TGTGCCAGCAGCTTGAGACAGGGCACTGAAGCTTTCTTT. Its protein is CASSLRQGTEAFF.

This clone was seen a single time. As DNA, the CDR3 is TGTGCCAGCAGCCGGAGGACGGTGGGGGAGACCCAGTACTTC. It codes for CASSRRTVGETQYF. The V gene is TRBV2, the J gene TRBJ2-5, with a weak D call TRBD2 (5 bases). This CDR3 is 14 amino acids long. The germline V and J ends were trimmed by 6 bases and 5 bases, with 16 bases remaining between them. The germline CDR1 and CDR2 sequences are SNHLY and FYNNEI.

The chain carries TRBV4-1 and TRBJ1-2, with unresolved D. The germline V gene has CDR1 MGHRA and CDR2 YSYEKL. The V gene lost 1 base and the J gene lost 4 bases, with 4 bases spanning the gap. This CDR3 spans 12 amino acids. CDR3 in DNA: TGCGCCAGCAGCCAAGTTACCTATGGCTACACCTTC. Amino acid sequence: CASSQVTYGYTF.

This rearrangement joins TRBV7-2 to TRBJ1-1; tentative D call: TRBD1 (5 bases). The CDR3 totals 15 residues. The germline gives CDR1 SGHTA, CDR2 FQGNSA. Trimming took 3 bases from V and 1 from J, leaving 12 bases between them. The chain's CDR3 is CASSFIRGTNTEAFF. In DNA form, the CDR3 reads TGTGCCAGCAGCTTTATAAGGGGCACGAACACTGAAGCTTTCTTT. Full variable domain (outside the CDR3, taken from reference TRBV7-2 and TRBJ1-1): GAGVSQSPSNKVTEKGKDVELRCDPISGHTALYWYRQSLGQGLEFLIYFQGNSAPDKSGLPSDRFSAERTGGSVSTLTIQRTQQEDSAVYLCASSFIRGTNTEAFFGQGTRLTVV.

The V and J genes are TRBV6-5 and TRBJ1-6; TRBD1 agrees at 7 bases. The V and J ends lost 5 bases and 7 bases, in that order; junction bases with no gene match: 8. The length of the CDR3 is 15 residues. CDR1 and CDR2 from the germline V gene are MNHEY and SVGAGI. Here the CDR3 reads CASSPAGTANSPLHF. In DNA, the CDR3 is TGTGCCAGCAGTCCAGCCGGGACAGCGAATTCACCCCTCCACTTT.

The chain carries TRBV6-1 and TRBJ1-4; TRBD1 matches at 9 bases. The J segment lost 8 bases and the V segment lost 4 bases, leaving 11 bases of the junction unmatched. The germline CDR1 and CDR2 sequences are MNHNS and SASEGT. The CDR3 sequence is 16 residues long. The CDR3 here is CASSGMPGQGYEKLFF. CDR3 in DNA: TGTGCCAGCAGTGGAATGCCGGGACAGGGATACGAAAAACTGTTTTTT.

This chain connects TRBV28 to TRBJ1-2, with no clear D. Germline V gene sequence: CDR1 MDHEN, CDR2 SYDVKM. The ends were cut back, 7 bases at V and 1 base at J, with 16 bases in the middle. This CDR3 is 15 amino acids long. The CDR3 reads CASNPLEPGNYGYTF. The CDR3 DNA sequence: TGTGCCAGCAATCCCCTTGAGCCGGGTAACTATGGCTACACCTTC.

The chain combines TRBV5-4 with TRBJ2-2; 10 bases line up with TRBD1. The junction had 5 bases not matched to a gene; V was cut back by 4 bases and J by 5 bases. In germline, CDR1 is SGHNT, CDR2 YYREEE (reference sequence). The CDR3 covers 15 residues. CDR3 residues: CASSIGQGVTGELFF. The CDR3 coding sequence is TGTGCCAGCAGCATCGGACAGGGGGTAACCGGGGAGCTGTTTTTT.

The chain couples TRBV4-1 to TRBJ1-1; D is perhaps TRBD1 (5 bases). The CDR3 loop spans 14 amino acids. The V end was cut by 4 bases, the J end by 9 bases, with 18 bases between. Germline loops: CDR1 MGHRA, CDR2 YSYEKL. CDR3 bases: TGCGCCAGCAGCCCCCCGGCCGACAGACCCCAAGCTTTCTTT. Translating gives CASSPPADRPQAFF.

J is TRBJ1-5 and V is TRBV7-9, with unresolved D. V shed 5 bases and J shed 2 bases, with 10 bases lying between them. Germline-derived CDR1 and CDR2 are SEHNR and FQNEAQ (reference sequence). The CDR3 loop spans 14 amino acids. The CDR3 sequence: CASSPSIGNQPQHF. CDR3 DNA sequence: TGTGCCAGCAGCCCCAGTATTGGCAATCAGCCCCAGCATTTT.

The chain couples TRBV28 to TRBJ1-2, with a tentative D call TRBD1 (6 bases). The CDR3 is 15 residues long. Germline V lookup: CDR1 MDHEN, CDR2 SYDVKM. The V end was cut by 6 bases, the J end by 4 bases, with 18 bases between. The CDR3, as DNA: TGTGCCAGCAGCCAGAGCCACAGGGCTTCCTATGGCTACACCTTC. This sequence encodes CASSQSHRASYGYTF.

The genes are TRBV7-2 and TRBJ1-1; D call uncertain. The CDR3 is made up of 12 amino acids. Germline loops: CDR1 SGHTA, CDR2 FQGNSA. V was trimmed by 3 bases and J by 10 bases, leaving 12 bases between them. The CDR3 loop reads CASSFISWGAFF. DNA for the CDR3: TGTGCCAGCAGCTTCATTAGCTGGGGAGCTTTCTTT.

A single count supports this clone. The rearrangement links TRBV7-2 to TRBJ2-7; D is uncertain. The germline V and J ends were trimmed by 3 bases and 1 base, with 7 bases remaining between them. Germline CDR1 is SGHTA and CDR2 is FQGNSA. This CDR3 comprises 13 residues. CDR3 sequence reads: CASSFEASYEQYF. Written as DNA, the CDR3 is TGTGCCAGCAGCTTCGAGGCTTCCTACGAGCAGTACTTC.

The rearrangement joins TRBV19 to TRBJ2-1; 8 bases fit TRBD2. V lost 10 bases to trimming and J lost 4 bases; unmatched junction nucleotides: 12. The CDR3 length is 15 residues. From germline, CDR1 is LNHDA and CDR2 SQIVND (reference sequence). The DNA of the CDR3 is TGTGCCACCGCGGTGGTGGCGGGAGGTTACAATGAGCAGTTCTTC. Translation: CATAVVAGGYNEQFF.

This clone was picked up one time. This sequence joins TRBV27 and TRBJ2-1; no firm D call. Germline-derived CDR1 and CDR2 are MNHEY and SMNVEV (reference sequence). V was shortened by 5 bases and J by 1 base, with 15 bases between the two germline ends. The CDR3 covers 16 residues. CDR3 in amino acids: CASSGRGAQSYNEQFF. For the CDR3, the DNA is TGTGCCAGCAGTGGGCGCGGTGCTCAATCCTACAATGAGCAGTTCTTC.

The chain recombines TRBV30 with TRBJ2-7; possibly TRBD2 for D (5 bases). Germline lookup yields CDR1 GTSNPN and CDR2 SVGIG (reference sequence). CDR3 size: 13 residues. V was trimmed by 0 bases and J by 7 bases, leaving 13 bases between them. The CDR3 loop reads CAWSVPPAEEQYF. CDR3 nucleotides: TGTGCCTGGAGTGTACCTCCAGCGGAAGAGCAGTACTTC.

V gene TRBV28 combines with J gene TRBJ2-1; 13 nucleotides match TRBD2. The CDR3 sequence is 16 residues long. J gave up 10 bases and V 2 bases, and 8 bases lay outside the gene matches. The germline gives CDR1 MDHEN, CDR2 SYDVKM. The CDR3 nucleotides read TGTGCCAGCAGTTTACCACTAGCGGGAGGGCCGTGGGAGCAGTTCTTC. Amino acids: CASSLPLAGGPWEQFF.

The chain recombines TRBV9 with TRBJ2-1; 9 nucleotides agree with TRBD1. Looked up from germline, CDR1 is SGDLS and CDR2 is YYNGEE. This CDR3 region has 15 residues. J lost 8 bases, V lost 0 bases, and 6 bases had no gene match. CDR3 sequence (DNA): TGTGCCAGCAGCGTAGCTGGACAGGGGAAGTATGAGCAGTTCTTC. Its protein product is CASSVAGQGKYEQFF.

This chain uses TRBV5-1 with TRBJ2-7; D unresolved. V was cut by 0 bases and J by 2 bases, with 15 bases left in between. Per germline, CDR1 SGHRS and CDR2 YFSETQ. This CDR3 is built from 16 residues. CDR3 protein: CASSLASQPAAYEQYF. CDR3 sequence (DNA): TGCGCCAGCAGCTTGGCAAGCCAGCCGGCTGCCTACGAGCAGTACTTC.

The CDR3 sequence is CASSQRPGGHEQYF. The CDR3 coding sequence is TGTGCCAGCAGCCAAAGGCCAGGGGGCCACGAGCAGTACTTC. The J gene is TRBJ2-7, the V gene TRBV4-2, with 8 positions matching TRBD1. The junction had 5 bases not matched to a gene; V was cut back by 2 bases and J by 5 bases. Germline CDR1 reads LGHNA; CDR2 reads YNFKEQ. The CDR3 totals 14 residues.

The V gene is TRBV7-2, the J gene TRBJ1-1, with 7 bases lining up with TRBD1. Germline CDR1 and CDR2: SGHTA and FQGNSA. J was trimmed by 1 base and V by 5 bases; bases with no gene match: 7. The CDR3 is 15 residues long. The CDR3 sequence: CASSTRGTANTEAFF. The DNA of the CDR3 is TGTGCCAGCAGCACCCGCGGGACAGCGAACACTGAAGCTTTCTTT. Variable domain in full (rest from reference TRBV7-2 and TRBJ1-1): GAGVSQSPSNKVTEKGKDVELRCDPISGHTALYWYRQSLGQGLEFLIYFQGNSAPDKSGLPSDRFSAERTGGSVSTLTIQRTQQEDSAVYLCASSTRGTANTEAFFGQGTRLTVV.

This clone was seen just once. J is TRBJ1-2 and V is TRBV7-2, with D perhaps TRBD1 (6 bases). V shed 5 bases and J shed 4 bases, with 11 bases lying between them. Germline CDR1 is SGHTA and CDR2 is FQGNSA. This CDR3 region has 13 residues. The CDR3 loop reads CASSPGQSYGYTF. CDR3 DNA: TGTGCCAGCAGCCCCGGACAGAGCTATGGCTACACCTTC.

On this clone itself: Other DNA sequences in this specimen translate into the identical CDR3. The gene calls are TRBV7-9 and TRBJ2-6; D gene ambiguous. V lost 1 base and J lost 0, with 4 bases in between. The CDR3 has 15 residues. Looked up from germline, CDR1 is SEHNR and CDR2 is FQNEAQ (reference sequence). CDR3: CASSLERSGANVLTF. In nucleotides, the CDR3 is TGTGCCAGCAGCTTAGAGCGCTCTGGGGCCAACGTCCTGACTTTC.